This T cell receptor beta chain came from a study of CD8+CD57+ T cells in acquired aplastic anemia. In this sample, this clonotype turned up once. Using genomic DNA as the template, TCR beta VDJ and CDR3 profiling was carried out. Each CDR3 protein gets one entry after TCRdb re-called the reads with MiXCR. The sample records some 180,000 distinct CDR3 sequences, roughly three fifths being singletons. The germline gives CDR1 SEHNR, CDR2 FQNEAQ (reference sequence). The CDR3 is made up of 17 amino acids. V was pared by 2 bases and J by 6 bases, with 15 bases of the junction left unmatched. Whoever was chosen for sequencing had shown CD8+CD57+ cell expansion by flow cytometry.

The sequenced material came from sorted CD4+, CD8+, or CD8+CD57+ T cells (not recorded which) from PBMCs. This sequence was found in a human donor with aplastic anemia. The chain combines TRBV7-9 with TRBJ2-7; TRBD2 matches at 8 bases. This chain's CDR3 is CASSLPPHLAGTGEQYF. The CDR3 bases are TGTGCCAGCAGCTTACCCCCCCACCTAGCGGGTACAGGCGAGCAGTACTTC.